The subject of this entry is one TCR beta chain. The record originates from a study of T cell changes during pregnancy in multiple sclerosis. Clones were sequenced by immunoSEQ multiplex PCR, and TCRdb holds only the in-frame ones, with some missing. The table has just over 90,000 clones, 91% seen once; the top ten hold 1.5% to 2%. V lost 3 bases to trimming and J lost 5 bases; unmatched junction nucleotides: 6. The length of the CDR3 is 15 residues. From germline, CDR1 is SGHTA and CDR2 FQGNSA. Sequences were derived from peripheral blood, sampled after pregnancy. This sequence was found in a female donor in good health, enrolled as a control in a pregnancy study. J is TRBJ2-5 and V is TRBV7-2, with 10 bases fitting TRBD2. The CDR3 region is CASSFSGGREETQYF. The CDR3 DNA sequence: TGTGCCAGCAGCTTTAGCGGGGGGAGGGAGGAGACCCAGTACTTC.